This is a list of T cell receptor beta chains from one sample in a study of T cells in Graves' hyperthyroidism and ophthalmopathy. TCRdb used MiXCR to reprocess the multiplex PCR reads, holding one entry per CDR3 protein. This sample yields approximately 410,000 distinct CDR3 sequences, of which roughly 13% are seen a single time; about 5% belongs to the top ten. The material sequenced was blood. The source of these receptors is a young woman with Graves' hyperthyroidism. Both conserved end residues are part of each CDR3. Each record gives: clone size, D gene, J gene, V gene, CDR3 DNA, CDR3 protein. D genes are given only for firm matches. Clone size appears in some rows only: once, few, many, or a class for an expanded clone.

many	NA	TRBJ2-7	TRBV27	TGTGCCAGCAGTTTGACAGAGGTCTACGAGCAGTACTTC	CASSLTEVYEQYF
NA	NA	TRBJ1-1	TRBV25-1	TGTGCCAGCAGAGAAGCCCTACGAGGGGGGGACACTGAAGCTTTCTTT	CASREALRGGDTEAFF
NA	NA	TRBJ2-5	TRBV19	TGTGCCAGTAGCCTAATCGGACAGCCACAAGAGACCCAGTACTTC	CASSLIGQPQETQYF
many	NA	TRBJ2-1	TRBV7-3	TGTGCCAGCGGCAAAGGATCCCCCGAGTTCTTC	CASGKGSPEFF
many	TRBD2	TRBJ2-1	TRBV10-3	TGTGCCACCCTAACCGGGACTAGCGGACCAGGGAATGAGCAGTTCTTC	CATLTGTSGPGNEQFF
NA	TRBD2	TRBJ2-1	TRBV7-2	TGTGCCAGCAGCCCCCAGCTAGCGGGGTCCTACAATGAGCAGTTCTTC	CASSPQLAGSYNEQFF
NA	NA	TRBJ2-1	TRBV5-1	TGCGCCAGCAGCCCCGAGACAGGCGGGGGGTTCTTC	CASSPETGGGFF
NA	NA	TRBJ1-4	TRBV15	TGTGCCACCAGCAGAGGACCCCAGAACAATAATGAAAAACTGTTTTTT	CATSRGPQNNNEKLFF
few	TRBD2	TRBJ2-1	TRBV5-1	TGCGCCAGCAGCCTGGGACTAGCGGGAGGGCCGGGTGAGCAGTTCTTC	CASSLGLAGGPGEQFF
few	NA	TRBJ1-2	TRBV7-9	TGTGCCAGCAGCCGGGAGGACTATGGCTACACCTTC	CASSREDYGYTF
many	TRBD2	TRBJ2-7	TRBV20-1	TGCAGTGCTAGAGAGCCCGGGACTAGCCGTTACGAGCAGTACTTC	CSAREPGTSRYEQYF
few	NA	TRBJ1-2	TRBV28	TGTGCCAGCAGTCAGGGGTCGGGACACTATGGCTACACCTTC	CASSQGSGHYGYTF
many	TRBD1	TRBJ2-2	TRBV24-1	TGTGCCACCTCTAGACAGGGCACCGGGGAGCTGTTTTTT	CATSRQGTGELFF
NA	TRBD2	TRBJ2-2	TRBV20-1	TGCAGTGCTACCCAGACTAGCGCCGGGGAGCTGTTTTTT	CSATQTSAGELFF
few	NA	TRBJ1-6	TRBV12-5	TGTGCTAGTGGTTTGGTATTGGGTTCGGGCAGCCTTCGCTCCTATAATTCACCCCTCCACTTT	CASGLVLGSGSLRSYNSPLHF
NA	NA	TRBJ2-5	TRBV27	TGTGCCAGCAGTTTTTTGGAGGAAGAGACCCAGTACTTC	CASSFLEEETQYF
many	TRBD2	TRBJ2-7	TRBV6-6	TGTGCCAGCAGTTACACCGGGACTGGCGGGGGGGAGCAGTACTTC	CASSYTGTGGGEQYF
NA	NA	TRBJ1-5	TRBV19	TGTGCCAGCAGCTCCCGCAGGGGAGATCAGCCCCAGCATTTT	CASSSRRGDQPQHF
many	NA	TRBJ2-7	TRBV10-3	TGTGCCATCAGTGGCAGTAACCACGAGCAGTACTTC	CAISGSNHEQYF
many	TRBD1	TRBJ2-7	TRBV18	TGTGCCAGCTCACCCGGGACAGGTCTGGTAGAGCAGTACTTC	CASSPGTGLVEQYF
many	TRBD1	TRBJ2-7	TRBV6-1	TGTGCCAGCAGTGAAGCGGGGGACAGCTCCTACGAGCAGTACTTC	CASSEAGDSSYEQYF
NA	TRBD2	TRBJ2-2	TRBV10-2	TGCGCCAGCAGCGAAACCGGGACTAGCGCCTACACCGGGGAGCTGTTTTTT	CASSETGTSAYTGELFF
many	NA	TRBJ2-7	TRBV7-2	TGTGCCAGCAGCTTAGCAATCTCTCCGCAGTACTTC	CASSLAISPQYF
many	NA	TRBJ1-5	TRBV20-1	TGCAGTGCTAGGACAATGGACCAGCCCCAGCATTTT	CSARTMDQPQHF
many	NA	TRBJ2-2	TRBV7-8	TGTGCCAGCAGCTTTCGACAGGCGCGGATCGGGGAGCTGTTTTTT	CASSFRQARIGELFF
NA	NA	TRBJ2-6	TRBV24-1	TGTGCCACCAGTTTGGATGGGGCCAACGTCCTGACTTTC	CATSLDGANVLTF
many	NA	TRBJ2-7	TRBV6-1	TGTGCCAGCAGTGAGGCAGGGCACGAGCAGTACTTC	CASSEAGHEQYF
NA	TRBD1	TRBJ1-6	TRBV6-1	TGTGCCAGCAGTGGGGACAGGGTACCCCTCCACTTT	CASSGDRVPLHF
NA	NA	TRBJ2-1	TRBV19	TGTGCCAGTAGTATGATCGGACCTAATACTGAGCAGTTCTTC	CASSMIGPNTEQFF
NA	NA	TRBJ1-2	TRBV27	TGTGCCAGCAGGGACAGAGCGGGGGGCTACACCTTC	CASRDRAGGYTF
NA	TRBD1	TRBJ1-2	TRBV6-1	TGTGCCAGCCTACAGGGGAACTATGGCTACACCTTC	CASLQGNYGYTF
NA	NA	TRBJ2-2	TRBV6-1	TGTGCCAGCAGTGACCCCGCTGGAAATCCCTCGGGCGGGGAGCTGTTTTTT	CASSDPAGNPSGGELFF
many	TRBD1	TRBJ2-1	TRBV15	TGTGCCACCAGCAGTGCGGGACAGGGGTACAATGAGCAGTTCTTC	CATSSAGQGYNEQFF
many	NA	TRBJ2-2	TRBV29-1	TGCAGCGTTGATGCAGGGACGAGCACCGGGGAGCTGTTTTTT	CSVDAGTSTGELFF
many	NA	TRBJ2-5	TRBV11-2	TGTGCCAGCAGCCGGTCCCCCCAAGAGACCCAGTACTTC	CASSRSPQETQYF